The text below deals with one T cell receptor beta chain. Deep sequencing aimed at 1 in 200,000 to 1 in 1 million T cells' resolution. Profiled with immunoSEQ multiplex PCR; TCRdb holds only in-frame clones, not every one. The sample yields some 200,000 clones, about four fifths seen once. Trimming stripped 3 bases from V and 2 bases from J, with 11 bases between. Germline V lookup: CDR1 MGHDK, CDR2 SYGVNS. The CDR3 has 16 amino acids. This sample was taken from a study of cytotoxic CD8 clonotypes in ibrutinib-treated CLL. Whole-study context: The sample average was approximately 250,000 productive templates and more than 90,000 productive rearrangements.

The clonotype was recovered from a human donor with chronic lymphocytic leukemia. The specimen was PBMCs, collected after 12 months of ibrutinib treatment. The rearrangement links TRBV25-1 to TRBJ2-6, with a weak D call TRBD2 (7 bases). This CDR3 reads CASSDWEGAGANVLTF. The CDR3 DNA reads as TGTGCCAGCAGTGATTGGGAGGGGGCTGGGGCCAACGTCCTGACTTTC.